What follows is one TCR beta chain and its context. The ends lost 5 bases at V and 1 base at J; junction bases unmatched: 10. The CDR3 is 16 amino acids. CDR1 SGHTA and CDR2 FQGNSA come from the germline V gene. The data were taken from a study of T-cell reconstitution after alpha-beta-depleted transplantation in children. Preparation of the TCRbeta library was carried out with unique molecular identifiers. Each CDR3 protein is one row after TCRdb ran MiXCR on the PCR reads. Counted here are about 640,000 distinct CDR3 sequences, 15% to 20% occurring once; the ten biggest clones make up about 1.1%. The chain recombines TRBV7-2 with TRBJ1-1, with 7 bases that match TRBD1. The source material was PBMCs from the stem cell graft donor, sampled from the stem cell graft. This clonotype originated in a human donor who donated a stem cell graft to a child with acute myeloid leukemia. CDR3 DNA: TGTGCCAGCAGCCTAAGAGGGGGCGTAGAGAACACTGAAGCTTTCTTT. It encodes CASSLRGGVENTEAFF. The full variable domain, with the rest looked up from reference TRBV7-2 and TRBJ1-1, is GAGVSQSPSNKVTEKGKDVELRCDPISGHTALYWYRQSLGQGLEFLIYFQGNSAPDKSGLPSDRFSAERTGGSVSTLTIQRTQQEDSAVYLCASSLRGGVENTEAFFGQGTRLTVV.